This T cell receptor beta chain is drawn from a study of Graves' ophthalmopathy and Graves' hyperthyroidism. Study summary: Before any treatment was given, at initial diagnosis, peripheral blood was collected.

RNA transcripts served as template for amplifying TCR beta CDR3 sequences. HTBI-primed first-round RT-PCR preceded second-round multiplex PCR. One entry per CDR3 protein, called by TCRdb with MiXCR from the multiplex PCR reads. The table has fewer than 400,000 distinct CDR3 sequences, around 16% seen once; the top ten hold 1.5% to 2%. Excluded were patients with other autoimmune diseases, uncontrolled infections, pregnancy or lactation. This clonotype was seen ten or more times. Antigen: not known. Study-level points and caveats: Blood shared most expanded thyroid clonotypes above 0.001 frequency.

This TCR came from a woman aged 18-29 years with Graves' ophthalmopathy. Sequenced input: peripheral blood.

The CDR3 protein is CATRGQGQQETQYF. Here the CDR3 DNA reads TGTGCCACCAGGGGACAGGGGCAGCAAGAGACCCAGTACTTC. The chain employs TRBV24-1 and TRBJ2-5; 10 bases agree with TRBD1. The CDR3 sequence is 14 residues long. Germline CDR1 KGHDR, CDR2 SFDVKD. V shed 7 bases and J 2 bases; nucleotides not matched to a gene: 3.